Here is one TCR beta chain with its context. Its antigen is still unknown. This sample is drawn from a study of shared clonotypes between healthy human individuals. General study findings and limits: Relative to memory subsets, naive subsets generally showed larger estimated richness. Between a few donors, naive CD4 clonotypes were shared at a level of about 5%.

Evenly divided among several immunoSEQ plates was the genomic DNA of each subset. Method: immunoSEQ multiplex PCR; TCRdb's copy keeps in-frame clones and lacks some. Here the sample spans about 870,000 clones, more than 85% being singletons. The CDR3 spans 15 residues. CDR1 and CDR2 (germline): LNHDA, SQIVND (reference sequence). Trimming stripped 5 bases from V and 3 bases from J, with 17 bases between. Positively selected for CCR7, the CD45RO-negative cells used as naive CD8 cells excluded terminally differentiated effector memory CD45RA+ cells. The clonotype was recovered from a man aged 30 to 45 in good health. The gene calls are TRBV19 and TRBJ2-7; D is perhaps TRBD2 (6 bases). The sequencing input was naive CD8+ T cells sorted from blood. CDR3 in DNA: TGTGCCAGTAGTGGGGGAGCGGGCAAAAACTACGAGCAGTACTTC. This translates into CASSGGAGKNYEQYF.